The 2 T cell receptor beta chains in this list originate from one sample, sequenced in a study of blood T cell repertoires in COVID-19. Libraries were prepared by immunoSEQ multiplex PCR; TCRdb keeps only in-frame clonotypes and omits some of them. This table holds about 110,000 clones, more than 75% found once. The sample was peripheral blood. Receptors were obtained from a man between 65 and 79 years old with acute or convalescent COVID-19.

The DNA for the CDR3 is TGCAGTGCAACTAGGACCTATGGCTACACCTTC. Its translation: CSATRTYGYTF. The chain is built from TRBV20-1 and TRBJ1-2; D uncertain. V lost 6 bases and J lost 4, with 9 bases in between. The CDR3 has 11 amino acids. The germline gives CDR1 DFQATT, CDR2 SNEGSKA (reference sequence).

V usage is TRBV28 and J usage is TRBJ1-5, with a weak D call TRBD1 (5 bases). Trimming removed 6 bases at V and 12 bases at J, with 15 bases between. Germline V lookup: CDR1 MDHEN, CDR2 SYDVKM. This CDR3 has 12 amino acids. CDR3 residues: CASRAQVQGQHF. The CDR3 region has the DNA TGTGCCAGCAGGGCTCAGGTGCAGGGCCAGCATTTT.